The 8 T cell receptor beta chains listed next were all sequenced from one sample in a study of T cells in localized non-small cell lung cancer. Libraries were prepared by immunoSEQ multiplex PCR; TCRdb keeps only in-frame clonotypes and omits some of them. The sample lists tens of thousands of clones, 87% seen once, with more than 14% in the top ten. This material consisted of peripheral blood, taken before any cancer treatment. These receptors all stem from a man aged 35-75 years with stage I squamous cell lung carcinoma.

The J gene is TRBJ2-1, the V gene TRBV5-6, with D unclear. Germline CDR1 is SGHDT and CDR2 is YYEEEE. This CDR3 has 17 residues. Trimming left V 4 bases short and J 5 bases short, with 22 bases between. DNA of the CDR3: TGTGCCAGCAGCACGTACCGATTGGATAGCTCGGACAATGAGCAGTTCTTC. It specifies CASSTYRLDSSDNEQFF.

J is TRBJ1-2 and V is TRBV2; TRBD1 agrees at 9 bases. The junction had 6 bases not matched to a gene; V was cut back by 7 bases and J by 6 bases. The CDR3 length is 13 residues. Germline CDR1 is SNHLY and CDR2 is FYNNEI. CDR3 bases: TGTGCCAGCAAGGGACAGGGATCAAATGGCTACACCTTC. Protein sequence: CASKGQGSNGYTF.

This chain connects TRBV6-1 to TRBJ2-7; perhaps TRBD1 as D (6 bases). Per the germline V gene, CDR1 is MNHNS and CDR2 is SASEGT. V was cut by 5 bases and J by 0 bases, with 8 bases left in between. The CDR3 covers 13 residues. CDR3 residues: CASSTGYSYEQYF. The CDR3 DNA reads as TGTGCCAGCAGTACAGGGTACTCCTACGAGCAGTACTTC.

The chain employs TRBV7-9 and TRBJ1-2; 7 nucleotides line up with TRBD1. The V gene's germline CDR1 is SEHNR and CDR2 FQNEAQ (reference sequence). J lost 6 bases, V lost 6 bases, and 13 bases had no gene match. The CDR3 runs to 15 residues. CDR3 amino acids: CASRPNADRSDGYTF. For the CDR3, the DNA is TGTGCCAGCAGACCCAATGCGGACAGGAGCGATGGCTACACCTTC.

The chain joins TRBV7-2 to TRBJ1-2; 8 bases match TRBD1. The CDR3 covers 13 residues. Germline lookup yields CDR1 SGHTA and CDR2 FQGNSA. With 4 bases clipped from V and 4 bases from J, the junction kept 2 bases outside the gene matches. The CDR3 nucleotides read TGTGCCAGCAGCTCGGGACAGGCCTATGGCTACACCTTC. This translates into CASSSGQAYGYTF. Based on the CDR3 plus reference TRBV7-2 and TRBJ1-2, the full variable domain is GAGVSQSPSNKVTEKGKDVELRCDPISGHTALYWYRQSLGQGLEFLIYFQGNSAPDKSGLPSDRFSAERTGGSVSTLTIQRTQQEDSAVYLCASSSGQAYGYTFGSGTRLTVV.

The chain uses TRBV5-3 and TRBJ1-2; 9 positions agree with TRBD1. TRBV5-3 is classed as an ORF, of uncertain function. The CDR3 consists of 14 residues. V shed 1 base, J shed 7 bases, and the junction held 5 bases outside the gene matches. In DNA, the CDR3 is TGTGCCAGAAGCTTGAAACAGGGGGCGGGTGGCTACACCTTC. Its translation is CARSLKQGAGGYTF.

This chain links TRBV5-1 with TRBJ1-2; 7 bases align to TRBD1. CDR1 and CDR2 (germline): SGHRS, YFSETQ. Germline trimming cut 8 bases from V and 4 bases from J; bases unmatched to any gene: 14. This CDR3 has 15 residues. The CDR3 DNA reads TGCGCCAGTTTTAGTACCCCGGGGACAGCCTATGGCTACACCTTC. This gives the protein CASFSTPGTAYGYTF.

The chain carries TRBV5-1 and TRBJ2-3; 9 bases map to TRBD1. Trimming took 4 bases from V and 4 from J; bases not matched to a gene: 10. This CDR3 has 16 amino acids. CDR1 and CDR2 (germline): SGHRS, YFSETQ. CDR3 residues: CASSPVGTGKADTQYF. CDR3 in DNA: TGCGCCAGCAGCCCGGTGGGGACAGGGAAGGCAGATACGCAGTATTTT.